The rows below give T cell receptor beta chains drawn from one sample of a study of T cells in Graves' hyperthyroidism and ophthalmopathy. TCRdb fed the multiplex PCR reads into MiXCR, producing one record per CDR3 protein. The sample shows fewer than 600,000 distinct CDR3 sequences, around 15% of them seen only once. The sequenced material came from blood. The receptors come from a woman between 18 and 29 years old with Graves' hyperthyroidism. Each CDR3 is given with its conserved first and last residue. Fields, in order: D gene, J gene, clone size, V gene, CDR3 protein, CDR3 DNA. A D gene is named only where the DNA matches it firmly. The size of a clone is reported for some rows only, either as once, few or many, or as a class for expanded clones.

.	TRBJ2-2	many	TRBV6-5	CASSYSLVNTGELFF	TGTGCCAGCAGTTACTCGTTAGTGAACACCGGGGAGCTGTTTTTT
.	TRBJ1-1	many	TRBV2	CATDRDYTEAFF	TGTGCCACCGACCGGGACTACACTGAAGCTTTCTTT
.	TRBJ2-7	few	TRBV7-7	CASSFGATYEQYF	TGTGCTAGCAGCTTTGGCGCGACCTACGAGCAGTACTTC
.	TRBJ1-4	.	TRBV9	CASSVEGSNEKLFF	TGTGCCAGCAGCGTAGAAGGGAGTAATGAAAAACTGTTTTTT
.	TRBJ2-1	few	TRBV4-1	CASSQVPSEHEQFF	TGCGCCAGCAGCCAAGTCCCCTCGGAGCATGAGCAGTTCTTC
.	TRBJ1-5	.	TRBV9	CASGAESNQPQHF	TGTGCCAGCGGGGCAGAAAGCAATCAGCCCCAGCATTTT
.	TRBJ1-4	many	TRBV6-1	CASSELSGTLTNEKLFF	TGTGCCAGCAGTGAGCTATCCGGGACACTCACTAATGAAAAACTGTTTTTT
.	TRBJ2-6	many	TRBV2	CASIGGALGANVLTF	TGTGCCAGCATCGGGGGAGCCCTGGGGGCCAACGTCCTGACTTTC
.	TRBJ2-2	many	TRBV10-2	CASRPRGTTGELFF	TGCGCCAGCAGGCCTAGGGGGACTACCGGGGAGCTGTTTTTT
.	TRBJ1-1	many	TRBV5-5	CASSFEDTEAFF	TGTGCCAGCAGCTTTGAGGACACTGAAGCTTTCTTT
.	TRBJ2-3	many	TRBV27	CASSQQGRIDTQYF	TGTGCCAGCAGTCAACAGGGTCGAATAGATACGCAGTATTTT
TRBD1	TRBJ2-7	many	TRBV20-1	CSARKPGTGFDEQYF	TGCAGTGCTAGGAAACCCGGGACAGGGTTCGACGAGCAGTACTTC